The clone carrying this T cell receptor beta chain came up a few times. This table comes from immunoSEQ multiplex PCR, and its TCRdb copy is limited to in-frame clones, with some not included. This sample has about 100,000 clones, with around 80% found just once. Every patient relapsed after autologous stem cell transplantation, and brentuximab vedotin exposure varied. Germline V lookup: CDR1 MNHEY, CDR2 SMNVEV (reference sequence). The CDR3 has 14 residues. J gave up 9 bases and V 1 base, and 9 bases lay outside the gene matches. The data stem from a study of PD-1 blockade in classical Hodgkin lymphoma.

The V call is TRBV27, the J call TRBJ2-7; 7 positions match TRBD1. This receptor was obtained from a human donor with classical Hodgkin lymphoma. The material sequenced was peripheral blood mononuclear cells (PBMCs), taken at baseline. The CDR3 coding sequence is TGTGCCAGCAGTTTATGGGGACAGACCTCTGGGCAGTACTTC. Translating gives CASSLWGQTSGQYF.